This is a list of T cell receptor beta chains from one sample in a study of T cell responses to AZD1222 COVID-19 vaccine. Assay used: immunoSEQ multiplex PCR; TCRdb lists only in-frame clones, some missing. The data hold approximately 120,000 clones, with roughly 90% observed a single time. Sequenced here: peripheral blood, sampled on day 0 of AZD1222 vaccination. Every receptor here comes from an adult in good health. Each CDR3 is given with its conserved first and last residue. The D gene is left open where the match is weak. Size is omitted from some rows. Given values are once, few, many or a class for expanded clones.

NA,TRBV12-3/TRBV12-4,TRBJ2-5,NA,TGTGCCAGCAACCACGGCAGGCAAGAGACCCAGTACTTC,CASNHGRQETQYF
NA,TRBV2,TRBJ1-1,NA,TGTGCCAGCAGTTCGGAGAGGACAGCCAACACTGAAGCTTTCTTT,CASSSERTANTEAFF
NA,TRBV12-3/TRBV12-4,TRBJ2-3,NA,TGTGCCAGCAGTTTAGAGGGTACGCAGTATTTT,CASSLEGTQYF
TRBD1,TRBV5-6,TRBJ2-6,NA,TGTGCCAGCAGCCCGCCGGGACAGAGCTCTGGGGCCAACGTCCTGACTTTC,CASSPPGQSSGANVLTF
TRBD2,TRBV19,TRBJ2-7,NA,TGTGCCAGTAGTGAGACCGGGACTAGCGTGGGGGAGCAGTACTTC,CASSETGTSVGEQYF
NA,TRBV12-3/TRBV12-4,TRBJ1-2,once,TGTGCCAGCAGTTTAGGTTACAGCTATGGCTACACCTTC,CASSLGYSYGYTF
NA,TRBV20-1,TRBJ1-6,NA,TGCAGTGCTAGAGTAAATTCACCCCTCCACTTT,CSARVNSPLHF
NA,TRBV24-1,TRBJ2-1,NA,TGTGCCACCGCCGCAGGGCCCACCAACTACAATGAGCAGTTCTTC,CATAAGPTNYNEQFF
TRBD1,TRBV6-5,TRBJ2-2,NA,TGTGCCAGCAGTTTACCGGGACAGGGTTCCACCGGGGAGCTGTTTTTT,CASSLPGQGSTGELFF
NA,TRBV7-3,TRBJ1-6,NA,TGTGCCAGCAGCTTAACGTTACCGGGCCAGGGTAATTCACCCCTCCACTTT,CASSLTLPGQGNSPLHF
NA,TRBV7-2,TRBJ1-2,NA,TGTGCCAGCCGGATGCTTTCTAACTATGGCTACACCTTC,CASRMLSNYGYTF
TRBD1,TRBV19,TRBJ1-1,NA,TGTGCCGCGGGAGGGACAGGGGCGGGAGACACTGAAGCTTTCTTT,CAAGGTGAGDTEAFF
NA,TRBV12-5,TRBJ2-3,NA,TGTGCTAGTGGTCCTCTTACTAGTCTGAGCACAGATACGCAGTATTTT,CASGPLTSLSTDTQYF
NA,TRBV5-6,TRBJ1-3,NA,TGTGCCAGCAGCTTGTCCGCAAACACCATATATTTT,CASSLSANTIYF
NA,TRBV6-5,TRBJ1-1,NA,TGTGCCAGCAGAACAGACGCGAACACTGAAGCTTTCTTT,CASRTDANTEAFF
TRBD1,TRBV27,TRBJ1-5,NA,TGTGCCAGCAGTTTTAAACAGGGGGCATTTCAGCCCCAGCATTTT,CASSFKQGAFQPQHF
NA,TRBV4-1,TRBJ1-2,once,TGCGCCAGCAGCCTTGGGGATAGGGACTCTAACTATGGCTACACCTTC,CASSLGDRDSNYGYTF
NA,TRBV28,TRBJ2-2,few,TGTGCCACCCACAGGGTCACCGGGGAGCTGTTTTTT,CATHRVTGELFF
NA,TRBV20-1,TRBJ2-3,NA,TGCAGTGCTAGTGCGACCGGGGGCATTGCCGTAGATACGCAGTATTTT,CSASATGGIAVDTQYF
TRBD1,TRBV27,TRBJ1-2,once,TGTGCCAGCAGTACACCCGGGACAGGGCTATATGGCTACACCTTC,CASSTPGTGLYGYTF
TRBD1,TRBV5-1,TRBJ1-2,NA,TGCGCCAGCAGCCTAGGACAGGGCCTCGACGGCTACACCTTC,CASSLGQGLDGYTF
TRBD2,TRBV9,TRBJ2-5,NA,TGTGCCAGCAGCGTAGGACTAGCGGGGGGTAATGTCGAGACCCAGTACTTC,CASSVGLAGGNVETQYF
TRBD2,TRBV3-1/TRBV3-2,TRBJ2-1,NA,TGTGCCAGCAGCCCCGAACGTGGGTGGGGCGGGAGGAATGAGCAGTTCTTC,CASSPERGWGGRNEQFF
TRBD1,TRBV6-2/TRBV6-3,TRBJ1-5,NA,TGTGCCAGCAGTTACAGGACAGGGGGCGGCCCGGGTCAGCCCCAGCATTTT,CASSYRTGGGPGQPQHF
TRBD1,TRBV6-5,TRBJ2-7,NA,TGTGCCAGCAAGGGACAGGGCTACGAGCAGTACTTC,CASKGQGYEQYF
NA,TRBV7-6,TRBJ1-1,NA,TGTGCCAGCAGCCTAGGGGGGGCCGCAGGGAACACTGAAGCTTTCTTT,CASSLGGAAGNTEAFF
TRBD2,TRBV27,TRBJ2-5,NA,TGTGCCAGCAGTTCCACGCGGCTAGCGGGGTCACAAGAGACCCAGTACTTC,CASSSTRLAGSQETQYF
TRBD1,TRBV5-1,TRBJ1-2,NA,TGCGCCAGCAGCTGGGGAACCGGACAGGGGGCCAGCTACACCTTC,CASSWGTGQGASYTF
NA,TRBV4-1,TRBJ1-2,NA,TGCGCCAGCAGCCAAGCCATCCACCTCCGGAACTATGGCTACACCTTC,CASSQAIHLRNYGYTF
TRBD1,TRBV7-8,TRBJ2-1,NA,TGTGCCAGCACCCTCTCCGGACAGGGGGGCAATGAGCAGTTCTTC,CASTLSGQGGNEQFF
TRBD1,TRBV5-6,TRBJ1-1,NA,TGTGCCAGCAGCCGACTGGACAGGGAGACTGAAGCTTTCTTT,CASSRLDRETEAFF
NA,TRBV18,TRBJ1-2,NA,TGTGCCAGCTCAACTAACTATGGCTACACCTTC,CASSTNYGYTF
NA,TRBV3-1/TRBV3-2,TRBJ2-7,NA,TGTGCCAGCAGCCAATCTTGGGTCTCCTACGAGCAGTACTTC,CASSQSWVSYEQYF
NA,TRBV11-3,TRBJ2-1,NA,TGTGCCAGCAGCTTAGATCCTAGCTTGGACAATGAGCAGTTCTTC,CASSLDPSLDNEQFF
NA,TRBV9,TRBJ2-4,NA,TGTGCCAGCAGCGTAGGTCCGGGGGCCAAAAACATTCAGTACTTC,CASSVGPGAKNIQYF
NA,TRBV5-4,TRBJ1-3,NA,TGTGCCAGCACAGTCGGAAACACCATATATTTT,CASTVGNTIYF
NA,TRBV29-1,TRBJ2-7,NA,TGCAGCGTTGATATACAGGGTGGCGGCGAGCAGTACTTC,CSVDIQGGGEQYF